A single sample is the source of the 9 T cell receptor beta chains below, sequenced in a study of T cell responses to AZD1222 COVID-19 vaccine. Repertoires were generated with immunoSEQ multiplex PCR, while TCRdb's copy carries only in-frame clones and drops some. The table has 68,000 or so clones, about 88% seen once. The sample here was peripheral blood, taken on day 0 of AZD1222 vaccination. These receptors were obtained from an adult in good health.

This chain uses TRBV5-4 with TRBJ1-1; 7 bases fit TRBD1. Per the germline V gene, CDR1 is SGHNT and CDR2 is YYREEE (reference sequence). V was pared by 3 bases and J by 6 bases, with 5 bases of the junction left unmatched. This CDR3 comprises 13 residues. Here the CDR3 reads CASSSTGLAEAFF. The CDR3 coding sequence is TGTGCCAGCAGCTCGACAGGGTTGGCTGAAGCTTTCTTT.

The gene calls are TRBV30 and TRBJ1-6; D remains ambiguous. The CDR3 is made up of 14 amino acids. V was cut by 4 bases and J by 2 bases, with 9 bases left in between. The V gene's germline CDR1 is GTSNPN and CDR2 SVGIG (reference sequence). The CDR3 DNA is TGTGCCTGGAACCCAGACGCCTATAATTCACCCCTCCACTTT. It encodes CAWNPDAYNSPLHF. The complete variable domain, with remaining parts taken from reference TRBV30 and TRBJ1-6, reads SQTIHQWPATLVQPVGSPLSLECTVEGTSNPNLYWYRQAAGRGLQLLFYSVGIGQISSEVPQNLSASRPQDRQFILSSKKLLLSDSGFYLCAWNPDAYNSPLHFGNGTRLTVT.

The chain employs TRBV5-1 and TRBJ1-2; a weak D match, TRBD1 (5 bases). Between the trimmed V and J ends, which lost 4 bases and 0 bases, there was a span of 7 bases. CDR1 and CDR2 from the germline V gene are SGHRS and YFSETQ. There are 13 residues in the CDR3. CDR3: CASSRDSNYGYTF. CDR3 DNA sequence: TGCGCCAGCAGCCGGGACTCTAACTATGGCTACACCTTC.

This clone was counted a few times. The V gene is TRBV5-5, the J gene TRBJ1-2, with unresolved D. V lost 0 bases and J lost 1, with 4 bases in between. Germline V CDR1 and CDR2: SGHKS, YYEKEE (reference sequence). The length of the CDR3 is 13 residues. The CDR3 reads CASSLAVNYGYTF. The CDR3 DNA sequence: TGTGCCAGCAGCTTGGCTGTTAACTATGGCTACACCTTC.

This chain links TRBV11-2 with TRBJ1-1, with a weak D call TRBD1 (5 bases). There are 15 residues in the CDR3. The V and J ends lost 1 base and 1 base respectively, with 10 bases between them. Per germline, CDR1 SGHAT and CDR2 FQNNGV. This CDR3 reads CASSLGPGGNTEAFF. For the CDR3, the DNA is TGTGCCAGCAGCTTAGGTCCCGGGGGGAACACTGAAGCTTTCTTT.

The V gene is TRBV3-1 (or the pseudogene TRBV3-2), the J gene TRBJ2-3; 12 bases are a match to TRBD2. Unmatched junction bases numbered 8, after V lost 4 bases and J lost 0 bases. This CDR3 contains 18 residues. Per germline, CDR1 LGHDT and CDR2 YNNKEL (reference sequence). CDR3 loop: CASSPSGLAGLSTDTQYF. The CDR3 DNA sequence: TGTGCCAGCAGCCCGTCCGGACTAGCGGGACTCAGCACAGATACGCAGTATTTT.

The rearrangement uses TRBV5-1 and TRBJ1-4, with D possibly matching TRBD1 (6 bases). CDR3 length equals 16 residues. Trimming took off 4 bases at V and 0 bases at J, with 13 bases between the two ends. Germline lookup yields CDR1 SGHRS and CDR2 YFSETQ. The DNA of the CDR3 is TGCGCCAGCAGCATGAAAGGGGGTGCAACTAATGAAAAACTGTTTTTT. It translates to CASSMKGGATNEKLFF.

This clone was seen more than once but under ten times. The chain couples TRBV7-8 to TRBJ1-2, with unresolved D. Germline V gene lookup returns CDR1 SGHVS and CDR2 FQNEAQ. CDR3 length: 16 amino acids. Trimming stripped 1 base from V and 4 bases from J, with 16 bases between. The CDR3, as DNA: TGTGCCAGCAGCTTAGGCGGCCGACGGGGTGTCTATGGCTACACCTTC. Protein: CASSLGGRRGVYGYTF.

This clone was seen once. The chain couples TRBV6-5 to TRBJ1-5; no clear D. V was pared by 7 bases and J by 4 bases, with 5 bases between. CDR1 and CDR2 from the germline V gene are MNHEY and SVGAGI. This CDR3 is 11 amino acids long. CDR3 loop: CASKGNQPQHF. CDR3 DNA sequence: TGTGCCAGCAAGGGAAATCAGCCCCAGCATTTT.